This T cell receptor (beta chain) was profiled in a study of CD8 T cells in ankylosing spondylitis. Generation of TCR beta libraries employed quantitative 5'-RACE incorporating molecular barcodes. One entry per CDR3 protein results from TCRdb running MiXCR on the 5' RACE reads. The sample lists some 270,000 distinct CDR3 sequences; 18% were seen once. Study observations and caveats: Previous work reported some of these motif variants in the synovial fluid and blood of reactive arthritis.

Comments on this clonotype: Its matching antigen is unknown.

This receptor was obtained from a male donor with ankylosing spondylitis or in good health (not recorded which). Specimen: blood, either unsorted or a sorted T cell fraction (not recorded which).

The CDR3 loop is CASSQTFAGGPLRNNEQFF. As DNA, the CDR3 is TGTGCCAGCAGCCAAACATTCGCGGGAGGGCCCCTAAGGAACAATGAGCAGTTCTTC. V and J are TRBV3-1 and TRBJ2-1, with 9 bases aligning to TRBD2. Germline V gene sequence: CDR1 LGHDT, CDR2 YNNKEL (reference sequence). Trimming cost V 2 bases and J 5 bases; bases outside gene matches: 16. The CDR3 has 19 amino acids.